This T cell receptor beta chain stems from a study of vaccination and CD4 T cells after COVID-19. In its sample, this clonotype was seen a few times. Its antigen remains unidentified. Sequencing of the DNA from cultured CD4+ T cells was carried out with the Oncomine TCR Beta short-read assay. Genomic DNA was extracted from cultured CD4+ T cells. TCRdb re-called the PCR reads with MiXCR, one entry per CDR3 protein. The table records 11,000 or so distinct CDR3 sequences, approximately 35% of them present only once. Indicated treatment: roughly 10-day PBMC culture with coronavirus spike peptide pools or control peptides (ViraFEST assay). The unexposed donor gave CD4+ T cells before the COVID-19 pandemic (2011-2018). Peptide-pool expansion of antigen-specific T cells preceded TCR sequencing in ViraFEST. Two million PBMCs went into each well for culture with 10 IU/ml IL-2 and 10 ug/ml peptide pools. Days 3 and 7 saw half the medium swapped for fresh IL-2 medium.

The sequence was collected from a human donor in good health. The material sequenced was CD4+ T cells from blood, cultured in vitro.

DNA of the CDR3: TGTGCCAGCAGTTATGGGCTCGGGACAGGAAATAATTCACCCCTCCACTTT. Translating gives CASSYGLGTGNNSPLHF. The J gene is TRBJ1-6, the V gene TRBV6-5; 8 bases fit TRBD1. CDR3 length equals 17 residues. CDR1 MNHEY and CDR2 SVGAGI come from the germline V gene. V shed 3 bases and J 5 bases; nucleotides not matched to a gene: 9.